This TCR beta chain derives from a study of vaccination effects on CD4 cells after COVID-19. The length of the CDR3 is 14 residues. After removal of 6 bases from V and 12 bases from J, the junction contained 12 bases not matched to a gene. Germline loops: CDR1 MDHEN, CDR2 SYDVKM. TCRdb keeps only in-frame clones here, not all; method: immunoSEQ multiplex PCR. Of about 59,000 clones listed, 78% are singletons. With the ViraFEST assay, the study expanded antigen-specific CD4+ T cells using viral peptide pools, then sequenced them. Scientists isolated CD4+ T cells after an approximately 10-day culture period ended. Participants were given two doses of BNT162b2 or mRNA-1273 vaccine. Note on this clone: Its antigen remains unknown.

Source: CD4+ T cells from PBMCs cultured with HCoV-OC43 spike peptides, taken after COVID-19 vaccination. Subset given: HCoV-OC43 spike overlapping peptide pool stimulation. The gene calls are TRBV28 and TRBJ1-4; 8 positions agree with TRBD1. This receptor was identified in a human donor who received a COVID-19 vaccine. Here the CDR3 DNA reads TGTGCCAGCAGGGGGGGAGGACAGGGTATGGAACTGTTTTTT. Translating gives CASRGGGQGMELFF. Using reference TRBV28 and TRBJ1-4 for the parts outside the CDR3, the full variable domain is DVKVTQSSRYLVKRTGEKVFLECVQDMDHENMFWYRQDPGLGLRLIYFSYDVKMKEKGDIPEGYSVSREKKERFSLILESASTNQTSMYLCASRGGGQGMELFFGSGTQLSVL.